This T cell receptor beta chain originates from a study of shared clonotypes between healthy human individuals. In germline, CDR1 is GTSNPN, CDR2 SVGIG (reference sequence). Trimming took 2 bases from V and 6 from J, leaving 19 bases between them. The CDR3 loop spans 16 amino acids. The table came from immunoSEQ multiplex PCR; TCRdb's copy has only in-frame clones and leaves some out. The sample lists about 480,000 clones, about 79% seen once, with about 12% in the top ten. This receptor was obtained from a woman between 40 and 50 years old in good health. Some clones in this sample may be carry-over from other donors' samples. The sequencing input was PBMCs. V is TRBV30 and J is TRBJ2-2, with D perhaps being TRBD1 or TRBD2 (5 bases each). The CDR3 protein is CAWSPRGRLVAGELFF. CDR3 DNA sequence: TGTGCCTGGAGTCCCCGGGGCAGGCTTGTGGCCGGGGAGCTGTTTTTT.